This T cell receptor beta chain was identified in a study of blood T cell repertoires in COVID-19. CDR1 is MNHEY and CDR2 is SMNVEV in the germline V gene (reference sequence). There are 16 residues in the CDR3. J was trimmed by 5 bases and V by 6 bases; bases with no gene match: 13. Using immunoSEQ multiplex PCR, the repertoire was profiled, and TCRdb retains in-frame clones only, with some absent. The sample has a few hundred thousand clones, roughly 90% seen once. What was sequenced was peripheral blood. The rearrangement joins TRBV27 to TRBJ1-2, with 9 nucleotides matching TRBD1. This TCR came from a woman in her fifties or sixties who had recovered from COVID-19. CDR3 bases: TGTGCCAGCAGCCCGGACAGGGGATGGTCGCCATATGGCTACACCTTC. This gives the protein CASSPDRGWSPYGYTF.